The clone carrying this T cell receptor beta chain was detected only a few times. Its antigen is undetermined. It was by quantitative 5'-RACE with molecular barcodes that TCR beta libraries were made. TCRdb reprocessed the 5' RACE reads with MiXCR, giving one entry per CDR3 protein. In the table there are 250,000 or so distinct CDR3 sequences, about 24% of which are singletons. The data are from a study of CD8 T cells in ankylosing spondylitis. The study's findings and limits: Characteristic, it appeared, of ankylosing spondylitis blood was a TCR beta motif of several highly homologous variants. Reportedly, disease-linked clones are significantly enriched in ankylosing spondylitis patients' matched synovial fluid.

The CDR3 length is 14 residues. The V end lost 3 bases, the J end lost 1 base, and 11 bases lay between the germline ends. The germline CDR1 and CDR2 sequences are DFQATT and SNEGSKA (reference sequence). This clonotype originated in a male donor with ankylosing spondylitis or in good health (not recorded which). This chain joins TRBV20-1 and TRBJ2-3, with D maybe TRBD2 (6 bases). The sequenced sample consisted of blood, either unsorted or a sorted T cell fraction (not recorded which). The CDR3: CSAREGVGTDTQYF. CDR3 nucleotides: TGCAGTGCTAGGGAGGGTGTCGGCACAGATACGCAGTATTTT.